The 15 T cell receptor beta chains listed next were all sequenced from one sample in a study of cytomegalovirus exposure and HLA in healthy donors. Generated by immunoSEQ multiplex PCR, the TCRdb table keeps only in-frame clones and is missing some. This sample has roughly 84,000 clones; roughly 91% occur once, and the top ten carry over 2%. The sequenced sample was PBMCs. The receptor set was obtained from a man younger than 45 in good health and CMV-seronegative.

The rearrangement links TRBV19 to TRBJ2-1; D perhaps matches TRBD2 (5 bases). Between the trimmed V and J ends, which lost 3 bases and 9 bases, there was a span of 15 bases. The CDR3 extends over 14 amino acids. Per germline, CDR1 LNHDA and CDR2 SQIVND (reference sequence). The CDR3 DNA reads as TGTGCCAGTAGTATCAGCCTGATAGGAGGTGAGCAGTTCTTC. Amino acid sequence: CASSISLIGGEQFF.

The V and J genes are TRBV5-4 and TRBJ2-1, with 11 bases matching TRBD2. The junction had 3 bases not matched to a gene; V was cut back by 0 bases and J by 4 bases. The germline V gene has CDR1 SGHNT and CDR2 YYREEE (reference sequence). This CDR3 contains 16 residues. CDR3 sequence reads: CASSLGGLAGYNEQFF. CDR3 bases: TGTGCCAGCAGCTTGGGAGGACTAGCGGGTTACAATGAGCAGTTCTTC.

For the CDR3, the DNA is TGTGCCAGCAGCCTGGTACAAGGCCGGGGGATTCAAGAGACCCAGTACTTC. It codes for CASSLVQGRGIQETQYF. The J gene is TRBJ2-5, the V gene TRBV4-2; a weak D match, TRBD2 (6 bases). The V and J ends lost 4 bases and 2 bases respectively, with 20 bases between them. Germline CDR1 reads LGHNA; CDR2 reads YNFKEQ. This CDR3 contains 17 residues.

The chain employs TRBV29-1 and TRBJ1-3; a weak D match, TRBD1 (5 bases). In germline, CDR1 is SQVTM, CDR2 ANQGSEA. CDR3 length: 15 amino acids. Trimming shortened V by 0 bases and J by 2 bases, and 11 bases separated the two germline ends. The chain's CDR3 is CSVEDPAGTGNTIYF. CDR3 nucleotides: TGCAGCGTTGAAGATCCGGCAGGGACTGGAAACACCATATATTTT.

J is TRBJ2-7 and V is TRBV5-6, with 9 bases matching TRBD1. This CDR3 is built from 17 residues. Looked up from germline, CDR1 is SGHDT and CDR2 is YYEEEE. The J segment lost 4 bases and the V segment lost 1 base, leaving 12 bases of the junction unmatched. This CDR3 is CASSLQVGTGIRYEQYF. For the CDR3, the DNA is TGTGCCAGCAGCTTGCAAGTGGGGACAGGGATTAGGTACGAGCAGTACTTC.

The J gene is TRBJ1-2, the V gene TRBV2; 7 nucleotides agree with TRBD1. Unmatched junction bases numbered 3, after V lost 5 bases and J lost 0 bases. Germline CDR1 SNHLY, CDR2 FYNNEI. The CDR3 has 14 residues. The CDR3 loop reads CASSQQGTNYGYTF. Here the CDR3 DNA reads TGTGCCAGCAGTCAACAGGGGACTAACTATGGCTACACCTTC.

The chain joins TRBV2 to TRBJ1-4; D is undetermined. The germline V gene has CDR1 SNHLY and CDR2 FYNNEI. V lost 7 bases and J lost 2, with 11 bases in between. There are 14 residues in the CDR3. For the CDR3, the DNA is TGTGCCAGCACCCTTTATAGTACTAATGAAAAACTGTTTTTT. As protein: CASTLYSTNEKLFF.

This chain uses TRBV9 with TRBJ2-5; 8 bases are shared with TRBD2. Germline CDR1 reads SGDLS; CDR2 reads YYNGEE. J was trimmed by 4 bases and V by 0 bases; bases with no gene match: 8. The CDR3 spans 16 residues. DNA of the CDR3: TGTGCCAGCAGCGTAGGCGCCAGCGGGAGTACAGAGACCCAGTACTTC. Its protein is CASSVGASGSTETQYF. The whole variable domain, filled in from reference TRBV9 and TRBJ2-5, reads DSGVTQTPKHLITATGQRVTLRCSPRSGDLSVYWYQQSLDQGLQFLIQYYNGEERAKGNILERFSAQQFPDLHSELNLSSLELGDSALYFCASSVGASGSTETQYFGPGTRLLVL.

The CDR3 DNA is TGTGCCAGCGGACAGGGGACGAGGGGCAATCAGCCCCAGCATTTT. It specifies CASGQGTRGNQPQHF. The V and J genes are TRBV19 and TRBJ1-5; TRBD1 matches 9 bases. The CDR3 has 15 residues. V was clipped by 9 bases and J by 2 bases; unmatched bases: 8. Germline CDR1 is LNHDA and CDR2 is SQIVND (reference sequence).

CDR3 amino acids: CASSKTERSYEQYF. CDR3 coding DNA: TGTGCCAGCAGTAAGACAGAGAGATCCTACGAGCAGTACTTC. This chain uses TRBV27 with TRBJ2-7; TRBD1 might be the D (5 bases). V gave up 5 bases and J gave up 1 base, with 12 bases separating them. Germline CDR1 MNHEY, CDR2 SMNVEV (reference sequence). CDR3 length equals 14 residues.

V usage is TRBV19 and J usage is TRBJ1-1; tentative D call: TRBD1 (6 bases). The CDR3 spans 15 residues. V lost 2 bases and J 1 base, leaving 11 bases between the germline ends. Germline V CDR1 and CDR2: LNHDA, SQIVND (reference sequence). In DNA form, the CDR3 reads TGTGCCAGTAGTATACCCGGCAGGGGGAACACTGAAGCTTTCTTT. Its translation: CASSIPGRGNTEAFF.

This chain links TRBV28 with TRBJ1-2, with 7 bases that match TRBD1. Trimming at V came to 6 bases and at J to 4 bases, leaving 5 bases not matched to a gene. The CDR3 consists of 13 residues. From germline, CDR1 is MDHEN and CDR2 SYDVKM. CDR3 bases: TGTGCCAGCAGGCAGGGGGGTAGCTATGGCTACACCTTC. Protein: CASRQGGSYGYTF.

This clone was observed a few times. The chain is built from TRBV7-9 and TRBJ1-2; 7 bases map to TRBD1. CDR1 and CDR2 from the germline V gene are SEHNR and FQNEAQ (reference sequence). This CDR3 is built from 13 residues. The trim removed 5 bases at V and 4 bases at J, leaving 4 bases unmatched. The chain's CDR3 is CASSHGTAYGYTF. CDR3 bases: TGTGCCAGCAGCCACGGGACAGCCTATGGCTACACCTTC.

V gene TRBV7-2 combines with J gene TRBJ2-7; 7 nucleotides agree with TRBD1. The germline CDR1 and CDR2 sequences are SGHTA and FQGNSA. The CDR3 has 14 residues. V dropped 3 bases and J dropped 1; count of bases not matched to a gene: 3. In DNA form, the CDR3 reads TGTGCCAGCAGCTTGCGACAGGGATCCTACGAGCAGTACTTC. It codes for CASSLRQGSYEQYF. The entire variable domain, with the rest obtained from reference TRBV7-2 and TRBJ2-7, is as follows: GAGVSQSPSNKVTEKGKDVELRCDPISGHTALYWYRQSLGQGLEFLIYFQGNSAPDKSGLPSDRFSAERTGGSVSTLTIQRTQQEDSAVYLCASSLRQGSYEQYFGPGTRLTVT.

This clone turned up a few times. In nucleotides, the CDR3 is TGTGCCAGTACCGCGGACAGGGGGAATCAGCCCCAGCATTTT. This sequence encodes CASTADRGNQPQHF. The V and J genes are TRBV19 and TRBJ1-5; 10 nucleotides match TRBD1. CDR1 and CDR2 from the germline V gene are LNHDA and SQIVND (reference sequence). V trimming: 7 bases; J trimming: 4 bases; junction bases outside the gene matches: 4. CDR3 length: 14 residues.